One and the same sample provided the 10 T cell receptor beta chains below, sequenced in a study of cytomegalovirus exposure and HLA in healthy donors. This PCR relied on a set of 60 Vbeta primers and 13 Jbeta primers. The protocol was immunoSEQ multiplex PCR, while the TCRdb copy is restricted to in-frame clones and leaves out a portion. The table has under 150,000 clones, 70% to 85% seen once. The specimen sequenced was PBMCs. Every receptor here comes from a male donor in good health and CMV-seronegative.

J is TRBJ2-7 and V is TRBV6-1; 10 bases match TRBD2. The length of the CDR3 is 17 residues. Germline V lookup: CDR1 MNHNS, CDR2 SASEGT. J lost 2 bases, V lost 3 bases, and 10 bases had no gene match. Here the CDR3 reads CASSDFWTSGITYEQYF. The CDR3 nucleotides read TGTGCCAGCAGTGATTTCTGGACTAGCGGAATTACCTACGAGCAGTACTTC.

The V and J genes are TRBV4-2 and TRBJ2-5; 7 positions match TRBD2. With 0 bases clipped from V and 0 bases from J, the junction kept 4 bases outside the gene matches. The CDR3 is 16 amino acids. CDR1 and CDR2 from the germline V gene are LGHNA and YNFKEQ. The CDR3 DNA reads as TGTGCCAGCAGCCAAGATGTCGCGGGAGACCAAGAGACCCAGTACTTC. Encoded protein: CASSQDVAGDQETQYF.

CDR3 in amino acids: CASSLDVGEQFF. CDR3 bases: TGTGCCAGCAGCTTAGATGTCGGTGAGCAGTTCTTC. The chain employs TRBV7-3 and TRBJ2-1; D not resolved. The CDR3 has 12 residues. Per the germline V gene, CDR1 is SGHTA and CDR2 is FQGTGA. Trimming cost V 2 bases and J 9 bases, with 8 bases left between them.

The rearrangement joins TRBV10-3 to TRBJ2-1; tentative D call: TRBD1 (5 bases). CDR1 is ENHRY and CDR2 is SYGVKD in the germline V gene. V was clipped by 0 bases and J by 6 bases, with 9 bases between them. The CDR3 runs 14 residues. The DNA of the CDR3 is TGTGCCATCAGTGAGTCGGGGCTCCGCAATGAGCAGTTCTTC. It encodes CAISESGLRNEQFF.

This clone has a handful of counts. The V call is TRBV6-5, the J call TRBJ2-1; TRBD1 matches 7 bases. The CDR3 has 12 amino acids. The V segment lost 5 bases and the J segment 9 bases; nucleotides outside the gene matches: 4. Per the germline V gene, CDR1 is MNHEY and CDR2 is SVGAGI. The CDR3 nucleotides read TGTGCCAGCAGTACCTACAGGGGTGAGCAGTTCTTC. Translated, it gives CASSTYRGEQFF.

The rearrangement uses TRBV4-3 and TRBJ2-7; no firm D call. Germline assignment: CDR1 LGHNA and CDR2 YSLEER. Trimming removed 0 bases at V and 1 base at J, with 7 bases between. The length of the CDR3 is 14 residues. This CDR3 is CASSQDPSSYEQYF. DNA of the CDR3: TGCGCCAGCAGCCAAGATCCTTCGTCCTACGAGCAGTACTTC.

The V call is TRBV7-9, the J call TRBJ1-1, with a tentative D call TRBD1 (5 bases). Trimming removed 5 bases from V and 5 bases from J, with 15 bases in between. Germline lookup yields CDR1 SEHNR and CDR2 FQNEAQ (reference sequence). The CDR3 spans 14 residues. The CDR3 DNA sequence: TGTGCCAGCAGCATCGGCGGGGGGATTACTGAAGCTTTCTTT. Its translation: CASSIGGGITEAFF.

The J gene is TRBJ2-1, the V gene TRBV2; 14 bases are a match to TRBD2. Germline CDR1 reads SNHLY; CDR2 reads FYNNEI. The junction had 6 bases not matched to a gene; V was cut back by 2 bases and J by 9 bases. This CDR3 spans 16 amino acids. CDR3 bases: TGTGCCAGCAGTGAACCGGGACTAGCGGGAGTTGGTGAGCAGTTCTTC. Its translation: CASSEPGLAGVGEQFF. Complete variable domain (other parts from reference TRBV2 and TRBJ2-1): EPEVTQTPSHQVTQMGQEVILRCVPISNHLYFYWYRQILGQKVEFLVSFYNNEISEKSEIFDDQFSVERPDGSNFTLKIRSTKLEDSAMYFCASSEPGLAGVGEQFFGPGTRLTVL.

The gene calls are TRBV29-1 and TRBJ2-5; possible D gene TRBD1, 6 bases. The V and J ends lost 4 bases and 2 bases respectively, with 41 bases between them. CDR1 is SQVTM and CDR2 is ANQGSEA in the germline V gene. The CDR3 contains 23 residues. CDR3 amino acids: CSVGAPIRRGPRTDWGPQETQYF. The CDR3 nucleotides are TGCAGCGTTGGGGCGCCGATCCGCAGGGGCCCCCGCACTGATTGGGGCCCGCAAGAGACCCAGTACTTC.

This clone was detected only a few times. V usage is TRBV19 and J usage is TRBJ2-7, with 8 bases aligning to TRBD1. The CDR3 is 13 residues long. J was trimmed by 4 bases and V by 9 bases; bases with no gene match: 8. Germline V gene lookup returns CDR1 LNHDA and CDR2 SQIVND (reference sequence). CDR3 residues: CASAPGGLYEQYF. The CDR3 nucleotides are TGTGCCAGCGCTCCAGGGGGCCTTTACGAGCAGTACTTC.